Below, 21 T cell receptor beta chains from the same sample are listed, as sequenced in a study of blood T cell repertoires in COVID-19 (dated by TCRdb to the early 2020s). The protocol used for the library was the immunoSEQ multiplex PCR assay. TCRdb retrieved this table from immuneACCESS and kept in-frame rearrangements only. Not all clones are present; in checked studies, unresolved V genes account for under half, and no reason is known for the remainder. Here the sample has about 180,000 clones; 70% to 90% occur a single time. The ten largest clones capture 10% to 11% of the sample. Material: peripheral blood. The receptors were sampled from a human donor with active or convalescent COVID-19. The donor label of this sample is uncertain.

The V gene is TRBV18, the J gene TRBJ2-7; 7 bases are shared with TRBD1. This CDR3 is built from 15 residues. The germline gives CDR1 KGHSH, CDR2 LQKENI. V was clipped by 3 bases and J by 3 bases; unmatched bases: 8. CDR3 region: CASSPEVGGHYEQYF. CDR3 sequence (DNA): TGTGCCAGCTCACCTGAGGTAGGGGGCCACTACGAGCAGTACTTC.

This clone was seen more than once but under ten times. In the same sample, other DNA sequences code for this CDR3. This sequence joins TRBV3-1 (or the pseudogene TRBV3-2) and TRBJ2-7; TRBD2 matches 9 bases. Germline V lookup: CDR1 LGHDT, CDR2 YNNKEL (reference sequence). The CDR3 is 16 residues long. V shed 1 base, J shed 6 bases, and the junction held 10 bases outside the gene matches. The CDR3 region is CASSQGRGGGAAEQYF. CDR3 DNA: TGTGCCAGCAGCCAAGGGCGGGGCGGGGGGGCCGCCGAGCAGTACTTC.

The chain combines TRBV30 with TRBJ2-1; 8 bases fit TRBD1. Looked up from germline, CDR1 is GTSNPN and CDR2 is SVGIG (reference sequence). Trimming removed 4 bases from V and 12 bases from J; junction bases left unmatched: 17. This CDR3 is built from 15 residues. CDR3 nucleotide sequence: TGTGCCTGGACCTGGCAGGGACAGGTGGCGTCCCGGCAGTTCTTC. This sequence encodes CAWTWQGQVASRQFF.

This chain links TRBV9 with TRBJ2-7; 7 bases match TRBD2. Germline lookup yields CDR1 SGDLS and CDR2 YYNGEE. CDR3 length: 16 residues. The J segment lost 3 bases and the V segment lost 0 bases, leaving 9 bases of the junction unmatched. CDR3 protein: CASSVDWERGGYEQYF. For the CDR3, the DNA is TGTGCCAGCAGCGTAGATTGGGAGCGGGGTGGCTACGAGCAGTACTTC.

J is TRBJ1-6 and V is TRBV3-1 (or the pseudogene TRBV3-2), with D tentatively TRBD1 (6 bases). CDR3 length: 15 amino acids. Deletions cut 4 bases from V and 8 bases from J, with 15 bases between. Germline V gene data show CDR1 as LGHDT and CDR2 as YNNKEL (reference sequence). CDR3 in DNA: TGTGCCAGCAGCCCTCTAGGGGGAGAGGATTCACCCCTCCACTTT. Protein: CASSPLGGEDSPLHF.

The chain uses TRBV28 and TRBJ2-7; TRBD2 aligns across 7 bases. V was pared by 7 bases and J by 7 bases, with 16 bases of the junction left unmatched. Germline CDR1 reads MDHEN; CDR2 reads SYDVKM. The CDR3 totals 15 residues. The CDR3 DNA sequence: TGTGCCAGCATTACTCTCCACGGCGGGGGACGAGAGCAGTACTTC. Its protein is CASITLHGGGREQYF.

The rearrangement uses TRBV5-1 and TRBJ2-7, with D perhaps matching TRBD2 (6 bases). From germline, CDR1 is SGHRS and CDR2 YFSETQ. This CDR3 comprises 15 residues. Trimming stripped 0 bases from V and 1 base from J, with 11 bases between. CDR3 residues: CASSLGGTPSYEQYF. The CDR3 bases are TGCGCCAGCAGCTTGGGAGGGACTCCTTCCTACGAGCAGTACTTC.

The chain couples TRBV29-1 to TRBJ1-2, with TRBD1 matching over 9 bases. The CDR3 length is 13 residues. V lost 5 bases to trimming and J lost 2 bases; unmatched junction nucleotides: 3. Germline CDR1 is SQVTM and CDR2 is ANQGSEA. The CDR3 bases are TGCAGCGTTTGGGACAGGGTAAACTATGGCTACACCTTC. It is translated as CSVWDRVNYGYTF.

This chain joins TRBV5-1 and TRBJ2-2, with D maybe TRBD1 (6 bases). V lost 3 bases and J lost 0, with 9 bases in between. The V gene's germline CDR1 is SGHRS and CDR2 YFSETQ. This CDR3 contains 15 residues. CDR3 coding DNA: TGCGCCAGCAGCTCAGGACAGACGAACACCGGGGAGCTGTTTTTT. It translates to CASSSGQTNTGELFF.

V and J are TRBV7-9 and TRBJ1-2, with 10 bases lining up with TRBD1. The V gene end was trimmed by 5 bases and the J gene end by 3 bases; junction bases not matched to a gene: 3. CDR3 size: 14 residues. The germline CDR1 and CDR2 sequences are SEHNR and FQNEAQ (reference sequence). Written as DNA, the CDR3 is TGTGCCAGCAGCCCGACAGGGGGCGACTATGGCTACACCTTC. Translating gives CASSPTGGDYGYTF.

V gene TRBV6-2 or TRBV6-3 combines with J gene TRBJ1-2, with D possibly matching TRBD1 (6 bases). This CDR3 region has 13 residues. The ends were cut back, 0 bases at V and 10 bases at J, with 12 bases in the middle. CDR1 and CDR2 from the germline V gene are MNHEY and SVGEGT. This chain's CDR3 is CASSYSTGTYYTF. The DNA for the CDR3 is TGTGCCAGCAGTTACTCGACAGGAACTTACTACACCTTC.

The chain carries TRBV2 and TRBJ2-1; 10 bases align to TRBD2. CDR3 length: 14 residues. The germline V gene encodes CDR1 SNHLY and CDR2 FYNNEI. J lost 3 bases, V lost 6 bases, and 2 bases had no gene match. CDR3 amino acids: CASSLAGDYNEQFF. The CDR3 region has the DNA TGTGCCAGCAGCCTAGCGGGAGACTACAATGAGCAGTTCTTC.

This clone was detected once. The V gene is TRBV21-1, the J gene TRBJ2-4; the table's TRBD2 call for D was not verified on the DNA. TRBV21-1 is a recognized pseudogene. This CDR3 region has 15 residues. The DNA for the CDR3 is TGTGCCAGCAGCAAAGCCCCGGGAACGGGGAACATTCAGTACTTC. Its translation: CASSKAPGTGNIQYF.

This clone was seen more than once but under ten times. The rearrangement links TRBV19 to TRBJ1-5; 7 bases match TRBD1. The V gene end was trimmed by 7 bases and the J gene end by 4 bases; junction bases not matched to a gene: 7. This CDR3 has 14 amino acids. The germline V gene encodes CDR1 LNHDA and CDR2 SQIVND (reference sequence). The CDR3 nucleotides read TGTGCCAGTACCCTGGACAGGTGGAATCAGCCCCAGCATTTT. This gives the protein CASTLDRWNQPQHF.

This rearrangement joins TRBV5-4 to TRBJ2-3, with a tentative D call TRBD2 (7 bases). Germline V gene data show CDR1 as SGHNT and CDR2 as YYREEE (reference sequence). V lost 0 bases and J lost 1, with 12 bases in between. This CDR3 contains 16 residues. The CDR3 here is CASSLARGAGTDTQYF. The CDR3 coding sequence is TGTGCCAGCAGCTTGGCCCGGGGGGCTGGCACAGATACGCAGTATTTT.

This chain uses TRBV7-2 with TRBJ1-6; 10 bases map to TRBD1. The J segment lost 10 bases and the V segment lost 5 bases, leaving 11 bases of the junction unmatched. The CDR3 totals 16 residues. The germline gives CDR1 SGHTA, CDR2 FQGNSA. CDR3 sequence: CASSLTRDRGGSPLHF. The CDR3 DNA reads TGTGCCAGCAGCCTTACCCGGGACAGGGGTGGGTCACCCCTCCACTTT.

The chain uses TRBV29-1 and TRBJ1-3; 8 bases agree with TRBD1. V lost 5 bases, J lost 1 base, and 4 bases stayed unmatched. Looked up from germline, CDR1 is SQVTM and CDR2 is ANQGSEA. The length of the CDR3 is 14 residues. CDR3 amino acids: CSVYQGASGNTIYF. CDR3 coding DNA: TGCAGCGTTTACCAGGGGGCTTCTGGAAACACCATATATTTT.

V gene TRBV5-1 combines with J gene TRBJ2-2, with TRBD2 matching 8 bases. The CDR3 extends over 16 amino acids. J lost 5 bases, V lost 3 bases, and 9 bases had no gene match. Germline loops: CDR1 SGHRS, CDR2 YFSETQ. The CDR3 sequence is CASSSTSGRSTGELFF. Written as DNA, the CDR3 is TGCGCCAGCAGCTCCACTAGCGGTCGTAGTACCGGGGAGCTGTTTTTT. The full variable domain, completed using reference TRBV5-1 and TRBJ2-2, is KAGVTQTPRYLIKTRGQQVTLSCSPISGHRSVSWYQQTPGQGLQFLFEYFSETQRNKGNFPGRFSGRQFSNSRSEMNVSTLELGDSALYLCASSSTSGRSTGELFFGEGSRLTVL.

The rearrangement links TRBV3-1 (or the pseudogene TRBV3-2) to TRBJ2-3; 8 bases line up with TRBD2. The CDR3 is 17 residues long. Germline V gene sequence: CDR1 LGHDT, CDR2 YNNKEL (reference sequence). With V trimmed by 0 bases and J by 4 bases, 9 bases remained unmatched. The CDR3 bases are TGTGCCAGCAGCCAAGATCCAAGACTAGCGCTCCCAGATACGCAGTATTTT. Protein product: CASSQDPRLALPDTQYF.

This clone was seen a few times. The gene calls are TRBV6-5 and TRBJ2-7; D is unclear. The CDR3 sequence is 13 residues long. The V end lost 6 bases, the J end lost 0 bases, and 9 bases lay between the germline ends. CDR1 and CDR2 (germline): MNHEY, SVGAGI. CDR3 sequence reads: CASRPTSSYEQYF. The CDR3 DNA reads TGTGCCAGCAGACCCACGAGCTCCTACGAGCAGTACTTC.

The chain recombines TRBV18 with TRBJ2-1; the D gene is possibly TRBD2 (5 bases). Trimming left V 2 bases short and J 0 bases short, with 11 bases between. CDR3 size: 16 residues. Germline CDR1 is KGHSH and CDR2 is LQKENI. The CDR3 DNA follows: TGTGCCAGCTCACCAGCAGCGGTCCTCTCCTACAATGAGCAGTTCTTC. Protein sequence: CASSPAAVLSYNEQFF.